These 27 T cell receptor beta chains were all obtained from the same sample, sequenced in a study of technical replicates of blood from a handful of donors. TCRdb's copy holds only in-frame clones and misses some; the assay was immunoSEQ multiplex PCR. The table records over 55,000 clones, around 87% of them present only once. The specimen was PBMCs. The receptor source for this set is a human donor in good health. Some clones in this sample may be carry-over from other donors' samples.

The V gene is TRBV7-2, the J gene TRBJ1-2, with D possibly matching TRBD1 (5 bases). Germline V gene lookup returns CDR1 SGHTA and CDR2 FQGNSA. The CDR3 covers 13 residues. V was clipped by 5 bases and J by 7 bases, with 14 bases between them. The CDR3 region is CASSPDGGRGYTF. The CDR3 nucleotides are TGTGCCAGCAGCCCCGACGGGGGACGTGGCTACACCTTC.

The rearrangement joins TRBV5-6 to TRBJ2-7; tentative D call: TRBD2 (5 bases). V was pared by 0 bases and J by 4 bases, with 8 bases between. The CDR3 loop spans 13 amino acids. Germline V gene lookup returns CDR1 SGHDT and CDR2 YYEEEE. DNA of the CDR3: TGTGCCAGCAGCTTGGAGAGCGGATACGAGCAGTACTTC. Residues: CASSLESGYEQYF.

This chain links TRBV11-2 with TRBJ2-7; D may be TRBD2 (5 bases). The CDR3 spans 14 residues. Trimming cost V 0 bases and J 7 bases, with 13 bases left between them. Germline lookup yields CDR1 SGHAT and CDR2 FQNNGV. The CDR3 sequence is CASSLDRAPGEQYF. In DNA, the CDR3 is TGTGCCAGCAGCTTAGATCGAGCCCCGGGAGAGCAGTACTTC.

The table lists this clone with a few counts. The chain joins TRBV4-3 to TRBJ1-1; D unresolved. From germline, CDR1 is LGHNA and CDR2 YSLEER. The V and J ends lost 0 bases and 1 base respectively, with 3 bases between them. This CDR3 has 13 amino acids. The CDR3: CASSQDKNTEAFF. As DNA, the CDR3 is TGCGCCAGCAGCCAAGATAAGAACACTGAAGCTTTCTTT.

This rearrangement joins TRBV5-1 to TRBJ2-1, with D possibly being TRBD1 (5 bases). The CDR3 is 15 residues long. CDR1 and CDR2 from the germline V gene are SGHRS and YFSETQ. V lost 4 bases, J lost 0 bases, and 11 bases lay in between. CDR3 amino acids: CASSQGAGSYNEQFF. The CDR3 DNA reads as TGCGCCAGCAGCCAAGGGGCAGGCTCCTACAATGAGCAGTTCTTC.

The chain combines TRBV7-3 with TRBJ2-3, with 11 bases lining up with TRBD2. The CDR3 covers 15 residues. Germline CDR1 and CDR2: SGHTA and FQGTGA. V lost 5 bases, J lost 5 bases, and 6 bases stayed unmatched. The CDR3 loop reads CASSVAGGPGDTQYF. In DNA, the CDR3 is TGTGCCAGCAGCGTAGCGGGGGGGCCGGGAGATACGCAGTATTTT.

The V call is TRBV27, the J call TRBJ1-6, with 8 positions matching TRBD1. V trimming: 0 bases; J trimming: 13 bases; junction bases outside the gene matches: 14. The germline V gene has CDR1 MNHEY and CDR2 SMNVEV (reference sequence). This CDR3 is 17 amino acids long. CDR3 region: CASSLSPGQGYPEPLHF. Written as DNA, the CDR3 is TGTGCCAGCAGTTTATCGCCCGGACAGGGATACCCCGAGCCCCTCCACTTT.

V and J are TRBV5-4 and TRBJ1-6; TRBD1 matches 10 bases. V dropped 3 bases and J dropped 8; count of bases not matched to a gene: 5. Germline CDR1 reads SGHNT; CDR2 reads YYREEE (reference sequence). The CDR3 has 15 residues. CDR3 region: CASSSGQGVDSPLHF. The DNA for the CDR3 is TGTGCCAGCAGCTCCGGACAGGGGGTGGATTCACCCCTCCACTTT.

This chain's CDR3 is CASSLGWRQPQHF. In DNA form, the CDR3 reads TGTGCCAGCAGCTTAGGTTGGAGACAGCCCCAGCATTTT. This chain connects TRBV7-2 to TRBJ1-5; D not resolved. Per germline, CDR1 SGHTA and CDR2 FQGNSA. V shed 1 base and J shed 7 bases, with 8 bases lying between them. The CDR3 runs to 13 residues.

V gene TRBV18 combines with J gene TRBJ2-7; 8 nucleotides align to TRBD1. The V segment lost 4 bases and the J segment 6 bases; nucleotides outside the gene matches: 8. The CDR3 is 14 residues long. Germline CDR1 and CDR2: KGHSH and LQKENI. The CDR3 region has the DNA TGTGCCAGCTCACTCACGGACAGGGCTGGCGAGCAGTACTTC. This translates into CASSLTDRAGEQYF.

V is TRBV4-3 and J is TRBJ2-5; TRBD1 might be the D (6 bases). Germline assignment: CDR1 LGHNA and CDR2 YSLEER. V lost 0 bases and J 5 bases, leaving 7 bases between the germline ends. CDR3 size: 13 residues. The CDR3, as DNA: TGCGCCAGCAGCCAAGACAGGGGCGAGACCCAGTACTTC. Translating gives CASSQDRGETQYF.

The V and J genes are TRBV7-2 and TRBJ2-7; 8 bases map to TRBD1. The V and J ends lost 5 bases and 6 bases, in that order; junction bases with no gene match: 9. The CDR3 consists of 14 residues. The germline V gene has CDR1 SGHTA and CDR2 FQGNSA. In DNA, the CDR3 is TGTGCCAGCAGCCCAAGACAGGGGAACCCCGAGCAGTACTTC. Protein: CASSPRQGNPEQYF.

The rearrangement links TRBV6-5 to TRBJ1-2; TRBD1 is a possible D gene (5 bases). Deletions cut 6 bases from V and 4 bases from J, with 15 bases between. The germline gives CDR1 MNHEY, CDR2 SVGAGI. The CDR3 extends over 14 amino acids. CDR3 in amino acids: CASRANGQGYGYTF. Here the CDR3 DNA reads TGTGCCAGCAGAGCTAACGGGCAGGGCTATGGCTACACCTTC.

This clone came up a few times. The rearrangement joins TRBV7-6 to TRBJ2-5, with D possibly matching TRBD2 (7 bases). Trimming stripped 4 bases from V and 7 bases from J, with 28 bases between. Per germline, CDR1 SGHVS and CDR2 FNYEAQ. This CDR3 region has 18 residues. The CDR3 protein is CASSSLVLGQQGGVTQYF. DNA of the CDR3: TGTGCCAGCAGCTCTTTAGTCCTCGGACAACAGGGAGGGGTGACCCAGTACTTC.

This chain's CDR3 is CAGVKFGGNYGYTF. As DNA, the CDR3 is TGTGCCGGCGTGAAGTTCGGAGGGAACTATGGCTACACCTTC. V gene TRBV7-9 combines with J gene TRBJ1-2; D is undetermined. Germline lookup yields CDR1 SEHNR and CDR2 FQNEAQ (reference sequence). V was trimmed by 11 bases and J by 2 bases, leaving 18 bases between them. CDR3 length equals 14 residues.

The J gene is TRBJ2-1, the V gene TRBV12-5; D perhaps matches TRBD1 (6 bases). CDR1 is LGHNT, CDR2 FRNRAP, per germline. CDR3 size: 15 residues. V lost 6 bases and J lost 7, with 19 bases in between. CDR3 sequence (DNA): TGTGCTAGTGGCACGACAGGACGGGTGCGTAATGAGCAGTTCTTC. It codes for CASGTTGRVRNEQFF.

J is TRBJ2-7 and V is TRBV7-2, with TRBD2 matching 14 bases. This CDR3 has 14 amino acids. The trim removed 3 bases at V and 6 bases at J, leaving 1 base unmatched. The germline V gene has CDR1 SGHTA and CDR2 FQGNSA. The CDR3 nucleotides are TGTGCCAGCAGCTTTGGACTAGCGGGGGGCGAGCAGTACTTC. Protein sequence: CASSFGLAGGEQYF.

The CDR3 spells CASSSGIGQPQHF. CDR3 sequence (DNA): TGTGCCAGCAGTTCAGGAATTGGTCAGCCCCAGCATTTT. The chain employs TRBV5-4 and TRBJ1-5; D gene ambiguous. V lost 5 bases, J lost 6 bases, and 12 bases lay in between. Germline-derived CDR1 and CDR2 are SGHNT and YYREEE (reference sequence). The CDR3 extends over 13 amino acids. The whole variable domain, filled in from reference TRBV5-4 and TRBJ1-5, reads ETGVTQSPTHLIKTRGQQVTLRCSSQSGHNTVSWYQQALGQGPQFIFQYYREEENGRGNFPPRFSGLQFPNYSSELNVNALELDDSALYLCASSSGIGQPQHFGDGTRLSIL.

The chain carries TRBV11-2 and TRBJ2-1; 7 nucleotides line up with TRBD2. The CDR3 is 15 amino acids. Germline lookup yields CDR1 SGHAT and CDR2 FQNNGV. V dropped 0 bases and J dropped 3; count of bases not matched to a gene: 2. CDR3 DNA sequence: TGTGCCAGCAGCTTAGAGGGGGACTACTACAATGAGCAGTTCTTC. Protein: CASSLEGDYYNEQFF.

The chain couples TRBV7-9 to TRBJ1-1; 9 bases map to TRBD1. The germline CDR1 and CDR2 sequences are SEHNR and FQNEAQ (reference sequence). There are 16 residues in the CDR3. Trimming cost V 5 bases and J 0 bases; bases outside gene matches: 7. CDR3 protein: CASSATGQGLNTEAFF. In DNA form, the CDR3 reads TGTGCCAGCAGCGCTACAGGACAGGGGCTGAACACTGAAGCTTTCTTT.

CDR3 sequence reads: CASSREGTQYF. For the CDR3, the DNA is TGTGCCAGTAGTCGGGAGGGTACGCAGTATTTT. V and J are TRBV19 and TRBJ2-3, with 8 bases matching TRBD2. The ends lost 5 bases at V and 8 bases at J; junction bases unmatched: 0. The CDR3 has 11 amino acids. Germline V gene data show CDR1 as LNHDA and CDR2 as SQIVND (reference sequence).

The chain links TRBV11-2 to TRBJ2-7, with 7 nucleotides matching TRBD1. Looked up from germline, CDR1 is SGHAT and CDR2 is FQNNGV. CDR3 length: 15 residues. V lost 5 bases, J lost 3 bases, and 10 bases stayed unmatched. CDR3 DNA: TGTGCCAGCAGCGTATACAGGGGAGTCGGCTACGAGCAGTACTTC. This gives the protein CASSVYRGVGYEQYF.

This chain uses TRBV21-1 with TRBJ2-3; TRBD2, as called in the table, went unchecked against the DNA. TRBV21-1 corresponds to a pseudogene. This CDR3 has 18 amino acids. The CDR3: CASSLEEGRLSGLPTQYF. The CDR3 DNA sequence: TGTGCCAGCAGCCTGGAGGAGGGTCGCCTCTCCGGACTCCCTACGCAGTATTTT.

In this sample, this clone turned up a few times. As DNA, the CDR3 is TGTGCCAGCAGCTGGCAGGGGGCAACTAATGAAAAACTGTTTTTT. Translated, it gives CASSWQGATNEKLFF. The rearrangement uses TRBV5-4 and TRBJ1-4; TRBD1 agrees at 7 bases. J lost 0 bases, V lost 3 bases, and 2 bases had no gene match. CDR3 size: 15 residues. The V gene's germline CDR1 is SGHNT and CDR2 YYREEE (reference sequence). Variable domain in full (rest from reference TRBV5-4 and TRBJ1-4): ETGVTQSPTHLIKTRGQQVTLRCSSQSGHNTVSWYQQALGQGPQFIFQYYREEENGRGNFPPRFSGLQFPNYSSELNVNALELDDSALYLCASSWQGATNEKLFFGSGTQLSVL.

V and J are TRBV18 and TRBJ2-1, with 8 bases identical to TRBD2. Per germline, CDR1 KGHSH and CDR2 LQKENI. The CDR3 runs to 16 residues. J was trimmed by 5 bases and V by 3 bases; bases with no gene match: 9. The CDR3 is CASSPGVAGFNNEQFF. Here the CDR3 DNA reads TGTGCCAGCTCACCGGGGGTAGCGGGGTTCAACAATGAGCAGTTCTTC.

This rearrangement joins TRBV6-5 to TRBJ1-6, with D possibly matching TRBD1 (6 bases). V lost 2 bases to trimming and J lost 4 bases, with 9 bases between them. CDR1 and CDR2 from the germline V gene are MNHEY and SVGAGI. This CDR3 has 15 residues. The CDR3 spells CASSYTGQYNSPLHF. CDR3 nucleotides: TGTGCCAGCAGTTACACCGGACAGTATAATTCACCCCTCCACTTT.

This chain uses TRBV6-7 with TRBJ2-5, with 8 bases matching TRBD2. TRBV6-7 belongs to the ORF category, with a function that is uncertain. With V trimmed by 7 bases and J by 5 bases, 30 bases remained unmatched. This CDR3 contains 21 residues. The CDR3 is CASNSLGQSALAVLWWETQYF. As DNA, the CDR3 is TGTGCCAGCAACTCTTTGGGACAATCGGCACTAGCGGTTCTCTGGTGGGAGACCCAGTACTTC.